Listed below are T cell receptor beta chains from one sample, sequenced in a study of cytomegalovirus exposure and HLA in healthy donors. The assay was immunoSEQ multiplex PCR, and TCRdb's table has in-frame clones only and misses some. The sample records 180,000 or so clones, around nine tenths being singletons. The specimen sequenced was PBMCs. These receptor sequences come from a man aged 18 to 30 in good health and CMV-seropositive. The CDR3 runs from the conserved cysteine through the conserved F or W. Fields, in order: clone size, D gene, J gene, V gene, CDR3 DNA, CDR3 protein. D genes are given only for firm matches. Expanded clones get a size class; other rows say once, few or many, or leave the size out.

.	TRBD2	TRBJ2-1	TRBV9	TGTGCCAGCAGCGTAGGGGGGACTAGCCGCCCCAACAATGAGCAGTTCTTC	CASSVGGTSRPNNEQFF
.	TRBD2	TRBJ2-7	TRBV11-3	TGTGCCAGCAGCTCAAAATGTTTTAGCGGGGTCTCCTACGAGCAGTACTTC	CASSSKCFSGVSYEQYF
.	TRBD1	TRBJ1-1	TRBV18	TGTGCCAGCTCACGCGTCCCGGGACAGGGCTCCGGGATGAACACTGAAGCTTTCTTT	CASSRVPGQGSGMNTEAFF
once	TRBD1	TRBJ1-2	TRBV5-1	TGCGCCAGCAGCTTGGGAGACAGGGAGTCTGGAGGCTACACCTTC	CASSLGDRESGGYTF
.	TRBD1	TRBJ1-4	TRBV7-9	TGTGCCAGCGCAACAGGGGGGTTTTACGCTGCAACTAATGAAAAACTGTTTTTT	CASATGGFYAATNEKLFF
.	.	TRBJ1-2	TRBV6-5	TGTGCCAGCAGTTACGGTGGGGAACTAGGCGGCTACACCTTC	CASSYGGELGGYTF
.	.	TRBJ1-3	TRBV6-6	TGTGCCAGCCGGCCCGGGGACTTCCTCTCTGGAAACACCATATATTTT	CASRPGDFLSGNTIYF
.	TRBD1	TRBJ1-1	TRBV27	TGTGCCAGCAAGGTGGGACAGGGGCGGACTGAAGCTTTCTTT	CASKVGQGRTEAFF
.	.	TRBJ2-1	TRBV5-1	TGCGCCAGCAGACTGGGGGCAAATGAGCAGTTCTTC	CASRLGANEQFF
.	TRBD2	TRBJ2-1	TRBV9	TGTGCCAGCAGTCCAAAACTTCTAGCGGGGGGGGGTAGTGAGCAGTTCTTC	CASSPKLLAGGGSEQFF
.	.	TRBJ2-7	TRBV7-8	TGTGCCAGCAGCTTAGGAGCGGGCTACGAGCAGTACTTC	CASSLGAGYEQYF
.	TRBD1	TRBJ1-4	TRBV2	TGTGCCAGCAGTCGCGACAGGGTTGAAAAACTGTTTTTT	CASSRDRVEKLFF